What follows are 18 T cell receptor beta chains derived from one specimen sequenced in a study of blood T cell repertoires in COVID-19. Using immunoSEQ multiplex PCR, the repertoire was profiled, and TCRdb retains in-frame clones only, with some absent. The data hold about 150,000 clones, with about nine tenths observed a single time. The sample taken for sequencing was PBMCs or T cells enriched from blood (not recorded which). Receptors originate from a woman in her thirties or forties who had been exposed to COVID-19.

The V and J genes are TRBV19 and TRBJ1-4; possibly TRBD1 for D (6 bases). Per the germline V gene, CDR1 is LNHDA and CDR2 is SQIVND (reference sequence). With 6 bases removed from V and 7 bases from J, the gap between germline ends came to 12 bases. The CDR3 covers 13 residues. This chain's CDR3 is CASSPRTAEKLFF. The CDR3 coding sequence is TGTGCCAGTAGCCCTCGGACAGCTGAAAAACTGTTTTTT.

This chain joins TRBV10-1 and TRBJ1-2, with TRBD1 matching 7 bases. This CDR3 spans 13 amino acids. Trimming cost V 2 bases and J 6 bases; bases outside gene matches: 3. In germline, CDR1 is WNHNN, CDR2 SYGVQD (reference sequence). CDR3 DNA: TGCGCCAGCAGTGAGACAGGGGTGGATGGCTACACCTTC. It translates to CASSETGVDGYTF.

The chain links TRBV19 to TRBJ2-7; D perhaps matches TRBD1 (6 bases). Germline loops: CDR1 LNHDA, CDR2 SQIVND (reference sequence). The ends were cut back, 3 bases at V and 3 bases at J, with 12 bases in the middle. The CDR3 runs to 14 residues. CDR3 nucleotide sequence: TGTGCCAGTAGTATTCCAGGGGTGGGCTACGAGCAGTACTTC. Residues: CASSIPGVGYEQYF.

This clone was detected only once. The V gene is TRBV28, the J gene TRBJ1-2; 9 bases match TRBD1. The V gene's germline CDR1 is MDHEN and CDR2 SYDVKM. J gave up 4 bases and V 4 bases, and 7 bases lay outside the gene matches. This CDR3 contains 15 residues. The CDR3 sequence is CASSSGQGLFYGYTF. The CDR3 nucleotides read TGTGCCAGCAGTTCCGGACAGGGGTTATTCTATGGCTACACCTTC.

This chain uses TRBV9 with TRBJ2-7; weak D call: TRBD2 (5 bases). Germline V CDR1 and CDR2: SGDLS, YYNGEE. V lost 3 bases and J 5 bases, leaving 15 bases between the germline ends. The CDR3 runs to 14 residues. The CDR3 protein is CASSGRRLSNEQYF. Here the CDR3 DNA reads TGTGCCAGCAGCGGACGGAGGCTAAGCAACGAGCAGTACTTC.

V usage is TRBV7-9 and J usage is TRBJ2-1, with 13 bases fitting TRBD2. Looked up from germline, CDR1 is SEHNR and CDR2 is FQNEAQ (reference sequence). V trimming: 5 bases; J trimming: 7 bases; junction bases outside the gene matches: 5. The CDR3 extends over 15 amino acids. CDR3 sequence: CASSPGTSGENEQFF. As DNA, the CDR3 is TGTGCCAGCAGCCCAGGGACTAGCGGGGAGAATGAGCAGTTCTTC. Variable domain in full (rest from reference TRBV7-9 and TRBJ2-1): DTGVSQNPRHKITKRGQNVTFRCDPISEHNRLYWYRQTLGQGPEFLTYFQNEAQLEKSRLLSDRFSAERPKGSFSTLEIQRTEQGDSAMYLCASSPGTSGENEQFFGPGTRLTVL.

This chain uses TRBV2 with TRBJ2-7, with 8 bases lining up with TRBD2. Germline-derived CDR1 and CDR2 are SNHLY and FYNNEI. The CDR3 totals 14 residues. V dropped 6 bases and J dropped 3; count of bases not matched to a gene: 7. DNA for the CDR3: TGTGCCAGCAGGGGAGACGGGACTAGCTACGAGCAGTACTTC. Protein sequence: CASRGDGTSYEQYF.

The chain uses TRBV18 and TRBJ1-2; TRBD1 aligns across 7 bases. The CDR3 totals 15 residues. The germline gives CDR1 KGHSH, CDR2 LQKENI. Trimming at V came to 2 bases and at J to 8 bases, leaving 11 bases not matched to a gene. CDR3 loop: CASSPGSDRVSGYTF. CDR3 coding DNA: TGTGCCAGCTCACCAGGGAGTGACAGGGTATCCGGCTACACCTTC.

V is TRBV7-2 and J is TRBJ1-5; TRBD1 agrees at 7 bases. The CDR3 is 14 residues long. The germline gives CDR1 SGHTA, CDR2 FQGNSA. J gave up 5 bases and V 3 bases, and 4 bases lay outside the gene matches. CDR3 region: CASSLTGMDQPQHF. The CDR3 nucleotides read TGTGCCAGCAGCTTGACAGGGATGGATCAGCCCCAGCATTTT.

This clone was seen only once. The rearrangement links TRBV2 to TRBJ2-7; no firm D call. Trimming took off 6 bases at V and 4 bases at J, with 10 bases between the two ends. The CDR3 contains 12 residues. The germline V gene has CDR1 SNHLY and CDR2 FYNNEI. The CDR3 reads CASRDSYYEQYF. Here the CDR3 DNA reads TGTGCCAGCAGAGATTCCTATTACGAGCAGTACTTC.

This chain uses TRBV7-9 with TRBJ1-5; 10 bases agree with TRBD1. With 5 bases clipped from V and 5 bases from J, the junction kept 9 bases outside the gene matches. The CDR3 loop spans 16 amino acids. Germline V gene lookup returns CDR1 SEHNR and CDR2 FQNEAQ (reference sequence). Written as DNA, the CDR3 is TGTGCCAGCAGCCCTACTGGGACAGGGGCCGATCAGCCCCAGCATTTT. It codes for CASSPTGTGADQPQHF.

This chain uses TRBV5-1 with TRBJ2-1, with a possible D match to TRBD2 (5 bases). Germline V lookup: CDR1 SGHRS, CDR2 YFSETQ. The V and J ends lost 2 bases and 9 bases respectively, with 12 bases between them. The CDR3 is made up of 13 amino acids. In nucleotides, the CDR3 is TGCGCCAGCAGCTTTTCTGAGGGATCTGAGCAGTTCTTC. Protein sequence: CASSFSEGSEQFF.

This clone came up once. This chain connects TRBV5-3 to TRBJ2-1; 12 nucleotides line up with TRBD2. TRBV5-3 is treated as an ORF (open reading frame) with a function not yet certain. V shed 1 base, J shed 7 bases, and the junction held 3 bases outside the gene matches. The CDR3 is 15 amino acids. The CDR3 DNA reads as TGTGCCAGAAGCTTGCCTAGCGGGGGGGATAATGAGCAGTTCTTC. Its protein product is CARSLPSGGDNEQFF.

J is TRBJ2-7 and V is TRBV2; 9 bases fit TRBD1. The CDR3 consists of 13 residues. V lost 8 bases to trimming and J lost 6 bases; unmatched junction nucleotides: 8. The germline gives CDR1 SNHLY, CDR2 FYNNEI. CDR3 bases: TGTGCCAGCCGCCGGGACAGGGAATTCGAGCAGTACTTC. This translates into CASRRDREFEQYF.

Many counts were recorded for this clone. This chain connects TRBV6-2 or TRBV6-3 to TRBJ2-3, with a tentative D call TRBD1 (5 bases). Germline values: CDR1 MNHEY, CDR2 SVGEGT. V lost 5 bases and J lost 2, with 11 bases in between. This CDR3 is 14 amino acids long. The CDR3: CASSSQGSTDTQYF. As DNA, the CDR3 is TGTGCCAGCAGTAGCCAGGGATCCACAGATACGCAGTATTTT.

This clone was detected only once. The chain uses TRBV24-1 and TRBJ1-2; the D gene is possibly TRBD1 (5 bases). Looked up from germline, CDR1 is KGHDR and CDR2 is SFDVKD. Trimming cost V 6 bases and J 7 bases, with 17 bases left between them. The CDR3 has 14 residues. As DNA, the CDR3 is TGTGCCACCAGTCGATGTACAGGTCCCTGTGGCTACACCTTC. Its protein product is CATSRCTGPCGYTF.

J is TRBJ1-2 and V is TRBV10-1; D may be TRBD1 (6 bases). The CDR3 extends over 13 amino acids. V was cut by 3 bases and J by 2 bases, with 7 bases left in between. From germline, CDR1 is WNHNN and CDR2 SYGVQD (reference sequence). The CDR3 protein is CASSEGQNYGYTF. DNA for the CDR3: TGCGCCAGCAGTGAAGGACAGAACTATGGCTACACCTTC.

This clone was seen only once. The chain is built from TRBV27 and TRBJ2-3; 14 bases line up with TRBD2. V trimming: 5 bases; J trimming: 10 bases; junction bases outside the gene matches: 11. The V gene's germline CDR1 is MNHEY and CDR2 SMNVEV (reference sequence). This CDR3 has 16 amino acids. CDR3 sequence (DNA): TGTGCCAGCAGTGCCCCCGCGGGACTAGCGGGGGAGGCGCAGTATTTT. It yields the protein CASSAPAGLAGEAQYF.